This TCR beta chain was captured by sequencing in a study of OX40 agonist ivuxolimab in advanced cancers. Looking at the study overall: Ivuxolimab, which is an agonistic anti-OX40 (CD134) antibody, was administered to the patients. People in dose escalation had one of these cancers: hepatocellular carcinoma, melanoma, renal cell or head and neck cancer. Every 2 weeks, patients received ivuxolimab intravenously, dosed at 0.01 to 10 mg/kg.

Study-wide points: Both blood CD4+ and CD8+ T cells showed clonal growth by week 6 at 0.1 to 3.0 mg/kg.

Sequenced by immunoSEQ multiplex PCR; TCRdb stores in-frame clones only, minus some. This sample carries about 79,000 clones, about 85% of them seen once, and the ten largest clones take about 4%. V was pared by 8 bases and J by 3 bases, with 6 bases of the junction left unmatched. CDR3 length: 15 amino acids. Germline values: CDR1 MDHEN, CDR2 SYDVKM. Regarding this clone: What it recognizes is unknown.

The receptor's source is an adult with an advanced solid tumor such as melanoma, head and neck, liver or kidney cancer. The sequencing here drew on CD4+ or CD8+ T cells sorted from blood, taken in a trial of the OX40 agonist ivuxolimab. The rearrangement joins TRBV28 to TRBJ2-2, with TRBD1 matching 10 bases. The chain's CDR3 is CASRQGAIHTGELFF. DNA for the CDR3: TGTGCCAGCCGACAGGGGGCGATACACACCGGGGAGCTGTTTTTT. Supplemented by reference TRBV28 and TRBJ2-2, the full variable domain reads DVKVTQSSRYLVKRTGEKVFLECVQDMDHENMFWYRQDPGLGLRLIYFSYDVKMKEKGDIPEGYSVSREKKERFSLILESASTNQTSMYLCASRQGAIHTGELFFGEGSRLTVL.